The 3 T cell receptor beta chains listed next were all sequenced from one sample in a study of OX40 agonist ivuxolimab in advanced cancers. Profiling relied on immunoSEQ multiplex PCR, and the TCRdb table lists in-frame clones only, not all of them. The data hold 57,000 or so clones, with roughly 80% observed a single time. The input for sequencing was CD4+ or CD8+ T cells sorted from blood, taken in a trial of the OX40 agonist ivuxolimab. The source of these receptors is an adult with an advanced solid tumor such as melanoma, head and neck, liver or kidney cancer.

The chain employs TRBV7-9 and TRBJ1-1; a possible D gene is TRBD1 (5 bases). CDR1 SEHNR and CDR2 FQNEAQ come from the germline V gene (reference sequence). The CDR3 covers 14 residues. V was shortened by 0 bases and J by 4 bases, with 9 bases between the two germline ends. The CDR3 nucleotides read TGTGCCAGCAGCTTAGCGGGGACGAGCACTGAAGCTTTCTTT. Amino acids: CASSLAGTSTEAFF.

V gene TRBV15 combines with J gene TRBJ2-5; D is possibly TRBD1 or TRBD2 (5 bases each). The CDR3 runs to 15 residues. Trimming shortened V by 0 bases and J by 7 bases, and 15 bases separated the two germline ends. The V gene's germline CDR1 is LNHNV and CDR2 YYDKDF (reference sequence). CDR3 DNA sequence: TGTGCCACCAGCAGAGATGTTTTCGGGACGGCGACCCAGTACTTC. It codes for CATSRDVFGTATQYF.

V is TRBV4-3 and J is TRBJ2-1, with TRBD2 matching 9 bases. The CDR3 extends over 16 amino acids. CDR1 LGHNA and CDR2 YSLEER come from the germline V gene. V lost 1 base, J lost 7 bases, and 8 bases stayed unmatched. The chain's CDR3 is CASSQVGASGENEQFF. The CDR3 bases are TGCGCCAGCAGCCAAGTCGGAGCTAGCGGGGAAAATGAGCAGTTCTTC.